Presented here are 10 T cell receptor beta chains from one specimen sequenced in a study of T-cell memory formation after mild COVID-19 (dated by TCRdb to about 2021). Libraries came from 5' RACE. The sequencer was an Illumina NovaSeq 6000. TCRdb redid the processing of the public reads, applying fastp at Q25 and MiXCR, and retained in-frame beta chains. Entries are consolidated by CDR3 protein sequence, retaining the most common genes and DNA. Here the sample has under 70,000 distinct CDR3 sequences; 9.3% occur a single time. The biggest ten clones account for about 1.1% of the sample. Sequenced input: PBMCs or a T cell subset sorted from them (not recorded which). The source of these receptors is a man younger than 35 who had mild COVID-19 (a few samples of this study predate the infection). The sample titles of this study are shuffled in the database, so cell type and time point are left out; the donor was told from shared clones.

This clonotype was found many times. The CDR3, as DNA: TGTGCCAGCAGCCGGGACAGGGGGCCCAATGAGCAGTTCTTC. It encodes CASSRDRGPNEQFF. The gene calls are TRBV7-2 and TRBJ2-1; 12 bases fit TRBD1. This CDR3 spans 14 amino acids. With V trimmed by 5 bases and J by 6 bases, 2 bases remained unmatched. The germline gives CDR1 SGHTA, CDR2 FQGNSA.

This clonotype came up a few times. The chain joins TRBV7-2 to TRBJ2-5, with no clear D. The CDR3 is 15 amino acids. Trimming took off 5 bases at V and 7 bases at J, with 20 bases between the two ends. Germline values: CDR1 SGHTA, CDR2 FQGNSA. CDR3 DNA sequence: TGTGCCAGCAGCCTCTCGGACCTCTACTCGGGGACCCAGTACTTC. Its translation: CASSLSDLYSGTQYF.

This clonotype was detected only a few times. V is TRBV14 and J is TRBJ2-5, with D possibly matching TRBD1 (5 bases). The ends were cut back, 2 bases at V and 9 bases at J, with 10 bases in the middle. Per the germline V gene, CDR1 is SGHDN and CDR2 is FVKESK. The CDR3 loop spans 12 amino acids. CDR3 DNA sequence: TGTGCCAGCAGCCAACCTGACAGCTCCCAGTACTTC. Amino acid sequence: CASSQPDSSQYF.

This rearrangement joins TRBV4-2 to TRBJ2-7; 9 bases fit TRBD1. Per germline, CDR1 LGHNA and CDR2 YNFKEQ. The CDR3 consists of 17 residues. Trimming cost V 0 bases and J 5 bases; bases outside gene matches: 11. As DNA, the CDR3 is TGTGCCAGCAGCCAAGATCCCCCGGGACAGGGACCGGACGAGCAGTACTTC. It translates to CASSQDPPGQGPDEQYF.

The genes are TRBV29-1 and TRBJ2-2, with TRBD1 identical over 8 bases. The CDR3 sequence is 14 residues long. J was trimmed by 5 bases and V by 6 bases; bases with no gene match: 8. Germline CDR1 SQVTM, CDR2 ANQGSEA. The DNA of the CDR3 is TGCAGCGTATCGACAGGGGCCGTAACCGGGGAGCTGTTTTTT. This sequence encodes CSVSTGAVTGELFF.

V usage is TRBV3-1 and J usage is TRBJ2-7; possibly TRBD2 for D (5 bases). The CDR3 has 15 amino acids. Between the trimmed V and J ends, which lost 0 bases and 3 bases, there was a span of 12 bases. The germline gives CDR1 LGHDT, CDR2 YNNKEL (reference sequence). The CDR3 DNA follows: TGTGCCAGCAGCCAAGATCGGAACGGACTCTACGAGCAGTACTTC. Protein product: CASSQDRNGLYEQYF.

The CDR3 DNA sequence: TGTGCCAGCAGCTCTAGCGGGGGGACCCCCACAGATACGCAGTATTTT. Amino acids: CASSSSGGTPTDTQYF. The chain is built from TRBV28 and TRBJ2-3, with 11 bases lining up with TRBD2. CDR3 size: 16 residues. V gave up 6 bases and J gave up 2 bases; unmatched junction bases: 7. CDR1 is MDHEN and CDR2 is SYDVKM in the germline V gene. The variable domain in full, with the rest retrieved from reference TRBV28 and TRBJ2-3, is DVKVTQSSRYLVKRTGEKVFLECVQDMDHENMFWYRQDPGLGLRLIYFSYDVKMKEKGDIPEGYSVSREKKERFSLILESASTNQTSMYLCASSSSGGTPTDTQYFGPGTRLTVL.

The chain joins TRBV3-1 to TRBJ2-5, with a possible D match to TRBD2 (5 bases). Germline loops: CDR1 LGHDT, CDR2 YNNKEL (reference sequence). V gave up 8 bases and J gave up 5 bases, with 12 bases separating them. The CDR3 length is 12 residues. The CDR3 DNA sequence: TGTGCCAGCGGCTACTGGAGGGAGACCCAGTACTTC. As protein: CASGYWRETQYF.

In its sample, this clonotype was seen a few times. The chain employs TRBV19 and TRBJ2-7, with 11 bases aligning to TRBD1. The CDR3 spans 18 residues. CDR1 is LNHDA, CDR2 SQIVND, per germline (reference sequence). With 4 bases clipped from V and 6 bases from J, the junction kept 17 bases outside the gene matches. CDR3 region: CASSTQPGTGGLIGEQYV. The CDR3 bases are TGTGCCAGTAGTACGCAGCCCGGGACAGGGGGATTAATTGGCGAGCAGTACGTC.

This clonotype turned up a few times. As DNA, the CDR3 is TGTGCCAGCAGTTTAGCGGGAGGTCAGCCCCAGCATTTT. This encodes CASSLAGGQPQHF. The chain has TRBV12-3 or TRBV12-4 and TRBJ1-5; no reliable D call. The CDR3 totals 13 residues. The germline V and J ends were trimmed by 0 bases and 6 bases, with 6 bases remaining between them.